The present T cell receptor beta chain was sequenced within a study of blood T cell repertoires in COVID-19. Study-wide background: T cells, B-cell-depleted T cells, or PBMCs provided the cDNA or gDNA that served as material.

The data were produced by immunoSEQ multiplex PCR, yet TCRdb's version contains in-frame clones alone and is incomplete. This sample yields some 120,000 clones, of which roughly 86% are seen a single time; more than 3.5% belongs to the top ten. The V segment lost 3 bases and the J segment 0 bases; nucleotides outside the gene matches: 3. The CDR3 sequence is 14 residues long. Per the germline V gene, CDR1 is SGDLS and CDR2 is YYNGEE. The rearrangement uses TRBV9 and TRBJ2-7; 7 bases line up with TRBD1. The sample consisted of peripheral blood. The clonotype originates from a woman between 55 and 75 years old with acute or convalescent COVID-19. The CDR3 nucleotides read TGTGCCAGCAGCGACCGGGACAGCTCCTACGAGCAGTACGTC. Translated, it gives CASSDRDSSYEQYV.